This T cell receptor (beta chain) comes out of a study of spatial heterogeneity in lung cancer. Study at large: More beta-chain than alpha-chain sequences were consistently detected.

V lost 5 bases and J lost 0, with 11 bases in between. This CDR3 is built from 16 residues. The V gene's germline CDR1 is SGHTA and CDR2 FQGNSA. TCR cDNA molecules each had a unique molecular identifier. One entry per CDR3 protein, called by TCRdb with MiXCR from the 5' RACE reads. The sample records tens of thousands of distinct CDR3 sequences, approximately 3% being singletons. Noted time point: sample taken at primary tumor resection. A total of around 72 untreated early-stage non-small cell lung cancer patients served as donors. Whole RNA came from tumor, nontumor lung or frozen PBMC and was sequenced without being sorted. This clonotype showed up many times.

The clonotype originates from a male donor with early-stage non-small cell lung cancer. Specimen: normal lung tissue next to the tumor, collected at surgery. V is TRBV7-2 and J is TRBJ2-6; D ambiguous. This chain's CDR3 is CASSPFAISGANVLTF. DNA for the CDR3: TGTGCCAGCAGCCCCTTCGCGATCTCTGGGGCCAACGTCCTGACTTTC.